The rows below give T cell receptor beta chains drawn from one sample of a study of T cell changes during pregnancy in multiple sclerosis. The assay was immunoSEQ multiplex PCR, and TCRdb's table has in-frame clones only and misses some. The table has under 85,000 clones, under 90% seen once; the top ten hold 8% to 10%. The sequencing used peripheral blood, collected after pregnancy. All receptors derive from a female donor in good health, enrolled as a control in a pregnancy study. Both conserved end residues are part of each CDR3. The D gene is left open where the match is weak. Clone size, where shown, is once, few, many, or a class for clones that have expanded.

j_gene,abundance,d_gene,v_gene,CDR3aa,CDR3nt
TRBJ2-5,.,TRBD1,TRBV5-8,CASSLSQGAMETQYF,TGTGCCAGCAGCTTGTCTCAGGGGGCGATGGAGACCCAGTACTTC
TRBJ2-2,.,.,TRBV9,CASSSRVFGELFF,TGTGCCAGCAGCTCGAGGGTGTTCGGGGAGCTGTTTTTT
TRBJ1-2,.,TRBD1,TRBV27,CASSPRTGGYTF,TGTGCCAGCAGTCCCCGGACAGGCGGCTACACCTTC
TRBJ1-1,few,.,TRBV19,CAAGRGINTEAFF,TGTGCAGCCGGACGGGGAATTAACACTGAAGCTTTCTTT
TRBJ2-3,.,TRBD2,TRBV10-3,CAISESNGGSGRDTQYF,TGTGCCATCAGTGAGTCGAACGGGGGAAGCGGGAGAGATACGCAGTATTTT
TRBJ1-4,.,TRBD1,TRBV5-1,CASSLTGGNEKLFF,TGCGCCAGCAGCTTGACAGGGGGGAATGAAAAACTGTTTTTT
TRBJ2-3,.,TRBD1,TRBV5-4,CASSSAGTETQYF,TGTGCCAGCAGCTCTGCCGGGACAGAGACGCAGTATTTT
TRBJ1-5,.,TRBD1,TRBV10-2,CASSEARQGIHQPQHF,TGCGCCAGCAGTGAGGCTCGACAGGGGATCCATCAGCCCCAGCATTTT
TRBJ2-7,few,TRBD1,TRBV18,CASSPGQGAYEQYF,TGTGCCAGCTCACCGGGACAGGGGGCCTACGAGCAGTACTTC
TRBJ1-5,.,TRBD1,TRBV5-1,CASSLGQGVQPQHF,TGCGCCAGCAGCTTGGGACAGGGGGTTCAGCCCCAGCATTTT
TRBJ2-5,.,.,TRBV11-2,CASSLNGVIAEETQYF,TGTGCCAGCAGCCTAAACGGGGTAATAGCGGAGGAGACCCAGTACTTC
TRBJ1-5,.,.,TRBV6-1,CASSEGRSRGQPQHF,TGTGCCAGCAGTGAGGGCCGATCCCGAGGGCAGCCCCAGCATTTT
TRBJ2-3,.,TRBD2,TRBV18,CASRTSGGALDTQYF,TGTGCCAGCCGGACTAGCGGGGGGGCCTTAGATACGCAGTATTTT
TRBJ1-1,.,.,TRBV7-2,CASSLMGQGSEAFF,TGTGCCAGCAGCTTAATGGGACAAGGGTCGGAAGCTTTCTTT
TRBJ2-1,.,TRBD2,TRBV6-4,CASSDSGLAGFDEQFF,TGTGCCAGCAGTGACTCGGGACTAGCGGGGTTCGATGAGCAGTTCTTC
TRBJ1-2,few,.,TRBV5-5,CASSLTGLNGYTF,TGTGCCAGCAGCTTGACTGGTCTGAATGGCTACACCTTC
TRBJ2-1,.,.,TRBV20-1,CSAVAFEQFF,TGCAGTGCTGTTGCGTTTGAGCAGTTCTTC
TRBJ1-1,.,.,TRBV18,CASSSQGGNTEAFF,TGTGCCAGCTCATCACAGGGAGGGAACACTGAAGCTTTCTTT
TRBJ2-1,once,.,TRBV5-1,CASSPTDGTWGNEQFF,TGCGCCAGCAGCCCAACCGACGGGACTTGGGGCAATGAGCAGTTCTTC
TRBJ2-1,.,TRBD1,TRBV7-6,CASSVRGTGGHNEQFF,TGTGCCAGCAGCGTGCGAGGGACAGGGGGACACAATGAGCAGTTCTTC
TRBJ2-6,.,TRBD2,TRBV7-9,CASSLLLAGGSGANVLTF,TGTGCCAGCAGCTTACTACTAGCGGGAGGGTCTGGGGCCAACGTCCTGACTTTC
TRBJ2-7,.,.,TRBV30,CAWSVLGYEQYF,TGTGCCTGGAGTGTACTTGGCTACGAGCAGTACTTC
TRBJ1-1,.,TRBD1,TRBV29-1,CSVRGGMNTEAFF,TGCAGCGTTCGAGGGGGCATGAACACTGAAGCTTTCTTT
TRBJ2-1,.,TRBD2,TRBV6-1,CASSVSTGTSGIGEQFF,TGTGCCAGCAGTGTGTCCACCGGGACTAGCGGGATTGGTGAGCAGTTCTTC
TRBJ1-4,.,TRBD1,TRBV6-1,CASKLQGGDEKLFF,TGTGCCAGCAAGCTACAGGGGGGGGATGAAAAACTGTTTTTT
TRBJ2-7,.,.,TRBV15,CATSREGGVTEQYF,TGTGCCACCAGCAGAGAGGGGGGAGTAACCGAGCAGTACTTC
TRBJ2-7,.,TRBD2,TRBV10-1,CASSESSSGALGQYF,TGCGCCAGCAGTGAGTCGAGCAGCGGGGCCCTAGGGCAGTACTTC
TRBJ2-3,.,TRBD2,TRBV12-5,CASAPTSAFTDTQYF,TGTGCTAGTGCCCCGACTAGCGCCTTCACAGATACGCAGTATTTT
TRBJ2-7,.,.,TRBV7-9,CASSWGGGEQYF,TGTGCCAGCAGCTGGGGGGGCGGAGAGCAGTACTTC
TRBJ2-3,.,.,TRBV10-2,CASSVSLADTQYF,TGCGCCAGCAGTGTTAGCCTTGCAGATACGCAGTATTTT
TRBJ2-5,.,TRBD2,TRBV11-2,CASSFTSDQETQYF,TGTGCCAGCAGCTTTACTAGCGACCAAGAGACCCAGTACTTC
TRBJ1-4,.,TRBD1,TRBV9,CASSAGQGPNEKLFF,TGTGCCAGCAGCGCTGGACAGGGACCTAATGAAAAACTGTTTTTT
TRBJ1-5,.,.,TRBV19,CASSIGLLQGGRNQPQHF,TGTGCCAGTAGTATAGGTCTACTTCAGGGAGGACGAAATCAGCCCCAGCATTTT
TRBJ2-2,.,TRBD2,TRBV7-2,CASSLARLADTGELFF,TGTGCCAGCAGCTTAGCGCGGCTAGCGGACACCGGGGAGCTGTTTTTT
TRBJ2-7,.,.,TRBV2,CASSEFLPSLEAYEQYF,TGTGCCAGCAGTGAATTTTTGCCCAGCCTTGAGGCCTACGAGCAGTACTTC
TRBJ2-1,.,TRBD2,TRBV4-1,CASSPSEGLAVEQFF,TGCGCCAGCAGCCCCTCGGAGGGACTAGCTGTTGAGCAGTTCTTC
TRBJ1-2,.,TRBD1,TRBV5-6,CASSWGTASNYGYTF,TGTGCCAGCAGCTGGGGGACAGCTTCTAACTATGGCTACACCTTC
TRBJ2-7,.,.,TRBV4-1,CASSLVPQGTEQYF,TGCGCCAGCAGCCTCGTTCCACAGGGAACCGAGCAGTACTTC
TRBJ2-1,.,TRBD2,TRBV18,CASSPGLVLNEQFF,TGTGCCAGCTCACCTGGACTAGTGCTCAATGAGCAGTTCTTC
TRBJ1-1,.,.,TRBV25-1,CASMQGTANTEAFF,TGTGCCAGCATGCAGGGTACGGCGAACACTGAAGCTTTCTTT
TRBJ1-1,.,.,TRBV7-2,CASSLGGFGTEAFF,TGTGCCAGCAGCTTAGGGGGCTTTGGCACTGAAGCTTTCTTT
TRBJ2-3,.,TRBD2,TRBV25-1,CASSRGGTSGTDTQYF,TGTGCCAGCAGCCGGGGGGGGACTAGCGGTACAGATACGCAGTATTTT
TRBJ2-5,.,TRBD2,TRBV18,CASSPGLAGPQETQYF,TGTGCCAGCTCACCGGGACTAGCGGGGCCCCAAGAGACCCAGTACTTC
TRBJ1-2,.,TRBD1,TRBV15,CATSRGNDRGRDGYTF,TGTGCCACCAGCAGAGGCAATGACAGGGGGCGCGATGGCTACACCTTC
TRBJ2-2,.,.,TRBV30,CAWKSGNTGELFF,TGTGCCTGGAAAAGCGGAAACACCGGGGAGCTGTTTTTT
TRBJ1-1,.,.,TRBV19,CASSTGLRYEAFF,TGTGCCAGTAGTACGGGACTTCGATATGAAGCTTTCTTT
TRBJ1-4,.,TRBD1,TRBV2,CASTTRDRATNEKLFF,TGTGCCAGCACTACGCGGGACAGGGCAACTAATGAAAAACTGTTTTTT
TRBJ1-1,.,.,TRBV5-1,CASSFQADGTEAFF,TGCGCCAGCAGCTTTCAAGCGGACGGCACTGAAGCTTTCTTT